This T cell receptor beta chain was recovered during a study of T cells after yellow fever vaccination. TCRdb re-analysed the 5' RACE reads in MiXCR, keeping a single row per CDR3 protein. The sample yields 70,000 or so distinct CDR3 sequences, approximately 5% seen once. In this sample, this clonotype turned up many times. From germline, CDR1 is GTSNPN and CDR2 SVGIG (reference sequence). The CDR3 is 15 amino acids. The V end lost 2 bases, the J end lost 6 bases, and 19 bases lay between the germline ends. The sample in question was CD4+ T cells sorted from PBMCs, obtained more than 14 days after the first yellow fever vaccination. The TCR comes from a young man who received the YFV17D yellow fever vaccine. V and J are TRBV30 and TRBJ2-5, with D possibly TRBD1 on 7 matching bases. The CDR3 DNA is TGTGCCTGGAGTATAGGAGGGGGCCGTTGGAAGACCCAGTACTTC. Its protein product is CAWSIGGGRWKTQYF.